What follows are 6 T cell receptor beta chains derived from one specimen sequenced in a study of blood T cell repertoires in COVID-19 (TCRdb year 2020). Receptor libraries were prepared by the immunoSEQ multiplex PCR assay. TCRdb's version of the immuneACCESS table is confined to in-frame rearrangements and falls short of the full clone set. An unresolved V gene accounts for under half of the shortfall where checked; the remainder is of unknown origin. The sample has hundreds of thousands of clones on record, roughly 92% of them singletons. The top ten clonotypes cover approximately 0.77% of the sample. What was sequenced was peripheral blood. The source is a man aged 60 to 75 with COVID-19, enrolled during active disease.

CDR3 sequence: CSVNRGRDTEAFF. The CDR3 bases are TGCAGCGTGAACAGGGGGCGGGACACTGAAGCTTTCTTT. V and J are TRBV29-1 and TRBJ1-1, with 9 bases fitting TRBD1. CDR3 size: 13 residues. V shed 6 bases, J shed 3 bases, and the junction held 5 bases outside the gene matches. Germline V lookup: CDR1 SQVTM, CDR2 ANQGSEA.

In this sample, this clone turned up a few times. The gene calls are TRBV4-1 and TRBJ1-1; 9 positions agree with TRBD1. Unmatched junction bases numbered 4, after V lost 3 bases and J lost 8 bases. Germline V gene data show CDR1 as MGHRA and CDR2 as YSYEKL. The CDR3 is 13 residues long. This CDR3 reads CASSQTGTGEAFF. DNA for the CDR3: TGCGCCAGCAGCCAGACCGGGACAGGGGAAGCTTTCTTT.

The chain couples TRBV7-9 to TRBJ2-3, with 9 bases aligning to TRBD1. V was clipped by 5 bases and J by 0 bases; unmatched bases: 9. This CDR3 region has 17 residues. Germline V gene sequence: CDR1 SEHNR, CDR2 FQNEAQ (reference sequence). CDR3 sequence: CASSDRTGALSTDTQYF. The CDR3 DNA sequence: TGTGCCAGCAGCGATAGGACAGGGGCCTTAAGCACAGATACGCAGTATTTT.

V usage is TRBV19 and J usage is TRBJ1-5, with D hard to call. V lost 8 bases and J lost 4, with 18 bases in between. Germline V gene sequence: CDR1 LNHDA, CDR2 SQIVND (reference sequence). The CDR3 length is 15 residues. The DNA for the CDR3 is TGTGCCAGTTCCCCGGGGAACCCAATAAATCAGCCCCAGCATTTT. Protein: CASSPGNPINQPQHF.

This rearrangement joins TRBV21-1 to TRBJ2-7; no check of the table's D call, TRBD1, against the DNA was made. TRBV21-1 is a pseudogene segment. The CDR3 covers 16 residues. CDR3 nucleotides: TGTGCCAGCAGCCCCCACCCCGGGACAGGAACCTACGAGCAGTACTTC. This codes for CASSPHPGTGTYEQYF.

The rearrangement uses TRBV18 and TRBJ1-4, with a weak D call TRBD1 (5 bases). V gave up 1 base and J gave up 8 bases, with 11 bases separating them. CDR1 is KGHSH, CDR2 LQKENI, per germline. The CDR3 extends over 14 amino acids. The CDR3 DNA reads TGTGCCAGCTCACCACGGCGGGACTCAGAAAAACTGTTTTTT. It translates to CASSPRRDSEKLFF.